These 23 T cell receptor beta chains share one sample of origin, sequenced in a study of shared clonotypes between healthy human individuals (TCRdb year 2020). Libraries came from the immunoSEQ multiplex PCR assay. The table was pulled from immuneACCESS by TCRdb, which kept in-frame rearrangements only. Such tables lose some clones; where checked, under half of the loss comes from unresolved V genes, and the rest has no known cause. The sample table contains about 2 million clones; only one count was recorded for roughly 94% of them. The ten largest clones add up to 0.1% to 0.15% of the sample. Sequences were obtained from naive CD4+ T cells sorted from blood. This specimen's cell subset or site label, interpreted: CD45RA+ positively selected. The source is a man between 18 and 29 years old in good health.

This clone has just a few counts. As DNA, the CDR3 is TGTGCCAGCAGTGAGGAACAGGGTTTGTCACCCCTCCACTTT. Translating gives CASSEEQGLSPLHF. The chain couples TRBV6-1 to TRBJ1-6, with a possible D match to TRBD1 (6 bases). V was trimmed by 3 bases and J by 10 bases, leaving 13 bases between them. CDR3 size: 14 residues. Germline assignment: CDR1 MNHNS and CDR2 SASEGT.

The gene calls are TRBV6-1 and TRBJ2-3, with D unclear. Trimming removed 0 bases at V and 6 bases at J, with 16 bases between. CDR1 and CDR2 from the germline V gene are MNHNS and SASEGT. The CDR3 runs 16 residues. CDR3 in amino acids: CASSEALVFEIDTQYF. The CDR3 bases are TGTGCCAGCAGTGAAGCGCTGGTTTTTGAAATTGATACGCAGTATTTT.

The rearrangement uses TRBV4-1 and TRBJ1-5, with a weak D call TRBD1 (5 bases). V was shortened by 4 bases and J by 2 bases, with 15 bases between the two germline ends. This CDR3 is 16 amino acids long. Germline assignment: CDR1 MGHRA and CDR2 YSYEKL. The CDR3 loop is CASSLTGQAGNQPQHF. The CDR3 DNA sequence: TGCGCCAGCAGCCTAACGGGGCAGGCGGGCAATCAGCCCCAGCATTTT.

The V gene is TRBV6-5, the J gene TRBJ1-1; TRBD1 aligns across 9 bases. V shed 6 bases and J 5 bases; nucleotides not matched to a gene: 4. Germline CDR1 reads MNHEY; CDR2 reads SVGAGI. The CDR3 loop spans 13 amino acids. The CDR3 protein is CASRGTGKTEAFF. CDR3 DNA sequence: TGTGCCAGCAGGGGGACAGGGAAAACTGAAGCTTTCTTT.

This clone appeared once. This rearrangement joins TRBV15 to TRBJ1-2, with D unresolved. V lost 0 bases to trimming and J lost 6 bases, with 11 bases between them. This CDR3 is 14 amino acids long. The germline V gene encodes CDR1 LNHNV and CDR2 YYDKDF (reference sequence). CDR3 sequence (DNA): TGTGCCACCAGCAGAGATTTCGGCAGTCATGGCTACACCTTC. This gives the protein CATSRDFGSHGYTF.

This rearrangement joins TRBV30 to TRBJ2-7; 7 nucleotides line up with TRBD1. The CDR3 has 15 residues. Germline CDR1 GTSNPN, CDR2 SVGIG (reference sequence). The trim removed 2 bases at V and 1 base at J, leaving 8 bases unmatched. The DNA of the CDR3 is TGTGCCTGGAGTCATGCGGACAGGAAGTCCTACGAGCAGTACTTC. It encodes CAWSHADRKSYEQYF.

This chain joins TRBV25-1 and TRBJ2-1, with D unresolved. V gave up 5 bases and J gave up 0 bases, with 14 bases separating them. The germline V gene encodes CDR1 MGHDK and CDR2 SYGVNS. The CDR3 consists of 16 residues. CDR3 in amino acids: CASSNTGPSSYNEQFF. CDR3 nucleotides: TGTGCCAGCAGTAACACCGGGCCATCCTCCTACAATGAGCAGTTCTTC.

CDR3 sequence: CASSESVQTNSPLHF. In DNA form, the CDR3 reads TGCGCCAGCAGTGAGTCGGTCCAGACGAATTCACCCCTCCACTTT. The chain carries TRBV10-2 and TRBJ1-6; D call uncertain. Trimming removed 0 bases from V and 7 bases from J, with 10 bases in between. This CDR3 is 15 amino acids long. From germline, CDR1 is WSHSY and CDR2 SAAADI.

The chain has TRBV28 and TRBJ1-6; 7 bases are shared with TRBD1. Trimming removed 6 bases from V and 8 bases from J; junction bases left unmatched: 7. The CDR3 totals 14 residues. The germline gives CDR1 MDHEN, CDR2 SYDVKM. The CDR3 coding sequence is TGTGCCAGCAGCCCGGGACAGAGACATTCACCCCTCCACTTT. Translating it yields CASSPGQRHSPLHF.

This sequence joins TRBV6-1 and TRBJ1-5, with D maybe TRBD1 (5 bases). The CDR3 length is 13 residues. The V end was cut by 3 bases, the J end by 7 bases, with 10 bases between. Germline V gene data show CDR1 as MNHNS and CDR2 as SASEGT. The CDR3 sequence is CASSEGVGQPQHF. The CDR3 coding sequence is TGTGCCAGCAGTGAGGGGGTTGGACAGCCCCAGCATTTT.

The rearrangement joins TRBV14 to TRBJ1-3; no firm D call. Trimming took 3 bases from V and 4 from J, leaving 7 bases between them. The V gene's germline CDR1 is SGHDN and CDR2 FVKESK. The CDR3 sequence is 13 residues long. The CDR3 loop reads CASSQWAGNTIYF. The CDR3 DNA is TGTGCCAGCAGCCAGTGGGCCGGAAACACCATATATTTT.

V and J are TRBV9 and TRBJ1-4; 9 bases align to TRBD1. CDR1 is SGDLS, CDR2 YYNGEE, per germline. The CDR3 loop spans 15 amino acids. V lost 2 bases to trimming and J lost 5 bases; unmatched junction nucleotides: 4. The CDR3 sequence is CASSVTGGGNEKLFF. CDR3 bases: TGTGCCAGCAGCGTCACAGGGGGCGGAAATGAAAAACTGTTTTTT.

The chain couples TRBV6-5 to TRBJ2-3; 9 bases fit TRBD2. The length of the CDR3 is 14 residues. V lost 6 bases to trimming and J lost 4 bases; unmatched junction nucleotides: 5. Germline-derived CDR1 and CDR2 are MNHEY and SVGAGI. The CDR3 here is CASRIAGVADTQYF. Written as DNA, the CDR3 is TGTGCCAGCAGAATAGCGGGGGTGGCAGATACGCAGTATTTT.

The chain has TRBV27 and TRBJ1-1; D possibly corresponds to TRBD1 (6 bases). Trimming took 6 bases from V and 1 from J, leaving 12 bases between them. Germline V CDR1 and CDR2: MNHEY, SMNVEV (reference sequence). The length of the CDR3 is 14 residues. The CDR3 DNA reads TGTGCCAGCAGGAGAACAGGGCGGAACACTGAAGCTTTCTTT. Its translation is CASRRTGRNTEAFF.

The genes are TRBV18 and TRBJ2-7; D is uncertain. V lost 5 bases and J 1 base, leaving 15 bases between the germline ends. The CDR3 covers 15 residues. The V gene's germline CDR1 is KGHSH and CDR2 LQKENI. The CDR3 region is CASSFIKGSSYEQYF. CDR3 coding DNA: TGTGCCAGCTCATTCATCAAGGGTTCGTCCTACGAGCAGTACTTC.

As regards this clone: Other DNA sequences of this sample code for an identical CDR3. The J gene is TRBJ1-1, the V gene TRBV18, with D possibly TRBD1 on 5 matching bases. CDR1 is KGHSH, CDR2 LQKENI, per germline. The CDR3 is 14 residues long. V was clipped by 3 bases and J by 0 bases, with 8 bases between them. The CDR3, as DNA: TGTGCCAGCTCACCGACAGCGATGAACACTGAAGCTTTCTTT. Amino acid sequence: CASSPTAMNTEAFF.

This rearrangement joins TRBV7-6 to TRBJ1-4; D is undetermined. CDR3 length: 13 amino acids. The germline CDR1 and CDR2 sequences are SGHVS and FNYEAQ. Trimming took off 8 bases at V and 7 bases at J, with 14 bases between the two ends. CDR3 sequence reads: CASARPPGEKLFF. The CDR3 nucleotides are TGTGCCAGCGCGCGACCACCGGGTGAAAAACTGTTTTTT.

The V gene is TRBV27, the J gene TRBJ2-1; 8 bases align to TRBD2. The CDR3 has 15 amino acids. Germline V gene sequence: CDR1 MNHEY, CDR2 SMNVEV (reference sequence). V shed 6 bases and J 5 bases; nucleotides not matched to a gene: 9. CDR3 nucleotides: TGTGCCAGCAGCCCCGGGACTAGAAGTCACAATGAGCAGTTCTTC. Amino acids: CASSPGTRSHNEQFF.

The V call is TRBV30, the J call TRBJ2-6; 8 bases are shared with TRBD1. The V segment lost 5 bases and the J segment 0 bases; nucleotides outside the gene matches: 3. Germline values: CDR1 GTSNPN, CDR2 SVGIG (reference sequence). This CDR3 has 15 amino acids. Here the CDR3 DNA reads TGTGCCTGGGAGGACAGGGACTCTGGGGCCAACGTCCTGACTTTC. This codes for CAWEDRDSGANVLTF.

The chain employs TRBV6-5 and TRBJ1-1; no reliable D call. V was clipped by 1 base and J by 5 bases, with 8 bases between them. The CDR3 length is 13 residues. Germline CDR1 and CDR2: MNHEY and SVGAGI. CDR3 residues: CASSYFGTTEAFF. CDR3 nucleotides: TGTGCCAGCAGTTACTTCGGTACGACTGAAGCTTTCTTT.

The DNA for the CDR3 is TGTGCCAGCAGATCACAGGAGGCCTACAATGAGCAGTTCTTC. Its protein product is CASRSQEAYNEQFF. The rearrangement links TRBV5-6 to TRBJ2-1; D is possibly TRBD1 or TRBD2 (5 bases each). V was trimmed by 5 bases and J by 2 bases, leaving 11 bases between them. The CDR3 contains 14 residues. Germline V lookup: CDR1 SGHDT, CDR2 YYEEEE. The full variable domain, with the rest looked up from reference TRBV5-6 and TRBJ2-1, is DAGVTQSPTHLIKTRGQQVTLRCSPKSGHDTVSWYQQALGQGPQFIFQYYEEEERQRGNFPDRFSGHQFPNYSSELNVNALLLGDSALYLCASRSQEAYNEQFFGPGTRLTVL.

This clone showed up just once. The gene calls are TRBV28 and TRBJ1-5; 7 bases agree with TRBD1. The CDR3 has 16 amino acids. From germline, CDR1 is MDHEN and CDR2 SYDVKM. V lost 2 bases, J lost 0 bases, and 4 bases stayed unmatched. The CDR3 DNA sequence: TGTGCCAGCAGTTTAGAGACAGGGTTTAGCAATCAGCCCCAGCATTTT. Its translation: CASSLETGFSNQPQHF.

This clone has only one observation. V is TRBV13 and J is TRBJ1-5; weak D call: TRBD1 (5 bases). CDR1 and CDR2 from the germline V gene are PRHDT and FYEKMQ (reference sequence). The CDR3 sequence is 14 residues long. Trimming left V 0 bases short and J 5 bases short, with 8 bases between. CDR3 in DNA: TGTGCCAGCAGCTTAGGGACAGCGTATCAGCCCCAGCATTTT. Amino acids: CASSLGTAYQPQHF.